The TCR beta chain under discussion was sequenced for a study of CD8 T cells in ankylosing spondylitis. Study findings and constraints: Researchers reportedly found disease-linked clones significantly enriched in matched ankylosing spondylitis synovial fluid.

A single record per CDR3 protein comes from TCRdb applying MiXCR to the 5' RACE reads. The table has about 100,000 distinct CDR3 sequences, 24% seen once. As concerns this clonotype: As yet, its antigen is unknown.

Germline CDR1 reads MNHEY; CDR2 reads SMNVEV (reference sequence). The CDR3 totals 15 residues. The J segment lost 8 bases and the V segment lost 8 bases, leaving 13 bases of the junction unmatched. The sequence derives from a male donor with ankylosing spondylitis. V usage is TRBV27 and J usage is TRBJ2-1; TRBD2 agrees at 9 bases. The sequencing input was synovial fluid, either unsorted or a sorted T cell fraction (not recorded which). The CDR3 is CASGVLGLAGDEQFF. CDR3 coding DNA: TGTGCCAGCGGAGTCTTGGGACTAGCAGGAGATGAGCAGTTCTTC.